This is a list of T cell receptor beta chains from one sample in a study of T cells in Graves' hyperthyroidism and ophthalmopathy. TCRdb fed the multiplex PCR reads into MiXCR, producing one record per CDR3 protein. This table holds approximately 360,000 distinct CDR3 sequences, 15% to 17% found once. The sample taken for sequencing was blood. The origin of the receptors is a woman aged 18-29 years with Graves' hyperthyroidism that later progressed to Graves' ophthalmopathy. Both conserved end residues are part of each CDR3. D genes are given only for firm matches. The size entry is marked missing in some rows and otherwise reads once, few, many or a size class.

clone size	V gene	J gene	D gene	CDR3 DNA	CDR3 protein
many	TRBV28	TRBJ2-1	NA	TGTGCCAGCAGTTTTGCTGGTAGCTCCTACAATGAGCAGTTCTTC	CASSFAGSSYNEQFF
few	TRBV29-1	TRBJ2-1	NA	TGCAGCGCGCTCATCTACAATGAGCAGTTCTTC	CSALIYNEQFF
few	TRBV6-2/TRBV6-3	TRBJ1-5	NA	TGTGCCAGTCGGTCGGGGGCCCACCAACCTAGCCAGCCCCAGCATTTT	CASRSGAHQPSQPQHF
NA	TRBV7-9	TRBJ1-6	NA	TGTGCCAGCAGCTTGTCTCCATTAGATAATTCACCCCTCCACTTT	CASSLSPLDNSPLHF
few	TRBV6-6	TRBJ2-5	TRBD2	TGTGCCAGCAGTCCCGGGACTAGCGGCCTCCAGAAGGTCCAAGAGACCCAGTACTTC	CASSPGTSGLQKVQETQYF
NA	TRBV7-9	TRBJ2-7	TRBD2	TGTGCCAGCAGCCAAGGAACTAGCGGCTACGAGCAGTACTTC	CASSQGTSGYEQYF
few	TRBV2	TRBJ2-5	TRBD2	TGTGCCAGCAGGGGAGCGGGGGGGGCAGAGACCCAGTACTTC	CASRGAGGAETQYF
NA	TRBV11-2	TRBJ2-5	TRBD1	TGTGCCAGCAGCGAAGAAGGGGGCGTCAGGGAGACCCAGTACTTC	CASSEEGGVRETQYF
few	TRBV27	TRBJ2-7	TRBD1	TGTGCCAGCAGTCCATACGCCCAGGGGGCCGACTACGAGCAGTACTTC	CASSPYAQGADYEQYF
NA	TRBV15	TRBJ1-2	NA	TGTGCCACCAGCAGAGATTACCCCGGCGGGGGGGGTGGCTACACCTTC	CATSRDYPGGGGGYTF
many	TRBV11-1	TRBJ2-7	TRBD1	TGTGCCAGCTCCACTGCCGGGACAGGGTCCTACGAGCAGTACTTC	CASSTAGTGSYEQYF
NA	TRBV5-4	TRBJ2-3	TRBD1	TGTGCCAGCAGCGTGGACAGGGGGGGGTTCGGTACGCAGTATTTT	CASSVDRGGFGTQYF
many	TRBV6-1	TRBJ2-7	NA	TGTGCCAGCAGTGTAAAGGCCTCTTACGAGCAGTACTTC	CASSVKASYEQYF
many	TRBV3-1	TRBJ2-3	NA	TGTGCCAGCAGCCAAGATCTTGTCAGCACAGATACGCAGTATTTT	CASSQDLVSTDTQYF
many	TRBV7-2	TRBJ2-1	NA	TGTGCCAGCAGCTTAGCGATTACGGGGACGAACAATGAGCAGTTCTTC	CASSLAITGTNNEQFF